This T cell receptor (beta chain) was captured in a study of cytomegalovirus exposure and HLA in healthy donors. Study overall: Earlier findings included about 120 million unique TCR beta sequences obtained from approximately 170 million T cells.

Regarding the study as a whole: DRB1 had the most TCR associations and HLA-C the fewest, a later analysis found, with rates varying by HLA locus. Rarity characterized most TCR sequences, yet some public TCRs appeared in many donors.

With 60 Vbeta and 13 Jbeta primers, the PCR was carried out. Study processing details: There were around 77 million unique TCR beta chains by a later count, and 10 million to 12 million of them were shared. TCRdb's copy holds only in-frame clones and misses some; the assay was immunoSEQ multiplex PCR. V and J calls and clone size are copied from that table; D and trimming were computed from the DNA. The sample includes some 120,000 clones, approximately 84% of them seen just once. In regard to this clone: The antigen is unknown.

The germline V gene has CDR1 MGHRA and CDR2 YSYEKL. V was shortened by 3 bases and J by 5 bases, with 17 bases between the two germline ends. This CDR3 region has 16 residues. The chain joins TRBV4-1 to TRBJ1-5; no reliable D call. The clonotype was recovered from a man aged 18 to 29 in good health and CMV-seropositive. The source material was PBMCs. The CDR3 spells CASSQSGIESYQPQHF. CDR3 bases: TGCGCCAGCAGCCAGTCCGGGATTGAGAGCTATCAGCCCCAGCATTTT.